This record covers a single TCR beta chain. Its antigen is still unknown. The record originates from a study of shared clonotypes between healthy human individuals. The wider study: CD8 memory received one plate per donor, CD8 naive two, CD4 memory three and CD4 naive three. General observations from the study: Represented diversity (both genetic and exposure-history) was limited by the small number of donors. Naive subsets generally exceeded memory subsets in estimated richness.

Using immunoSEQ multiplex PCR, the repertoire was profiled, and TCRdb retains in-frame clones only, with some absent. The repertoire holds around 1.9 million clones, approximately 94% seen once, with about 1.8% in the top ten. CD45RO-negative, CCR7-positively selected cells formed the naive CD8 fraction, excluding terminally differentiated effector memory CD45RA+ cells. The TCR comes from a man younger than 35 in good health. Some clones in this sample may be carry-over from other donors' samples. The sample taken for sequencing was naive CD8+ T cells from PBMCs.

In DNA form, the CDR3 reads TGCGCCAGCAGTGACCCCGGGAGAAGGTCAGATACGCAGTATTTT. It yields the protein CASSDPGRRSDTQYF. V gene TRBV10-1 combines with J gene TRBJ2-3; TRBD2 is a possible D gene (6 bases). Germline CDR1 WNHNN, CDR2 SYGVQD (reference sequence). The CDR3 extends over 15 amino acids. V lost 3 bases and J 4 bases, leaving 14 bases between the germline ends.